This TCR beta chain is drawn from a study of beta chain features in type 1 diabetes. Since all of the isolated RNA was reverse transcribed, expressed TCRB transcripts were what got sequenced. Produced via immunoSEQ multiplex PCR; TCRdb's table is partial and in-frame only. The repertoire holds hundreds of thousands of clones, 12% to 15% seen once, with over 5.5% in the top ten. The germline V gene has CDR1 LGHNA and CDR2 YSLEER. With V trimmed by 0 bases and J by 7 bases, 13 bases remained unmatched. CDR3 size: 18 residues. The rearrangement uses TRBV4-3 and TRBJ2-5; 11 nucleotides line up with TRBD2. The TCR originated in a man aged 25 to 40 in good health. Sequenced sample: central memory CD4+ T cells from blood. DNA for the CDR3: TGCGCCAGCAGCCAAGATCTCAGACTAGCGGGGTCTAGAGGGACCCAGTACTTC. The encoded protein is CASSQDLRLAGSRGTQYF.